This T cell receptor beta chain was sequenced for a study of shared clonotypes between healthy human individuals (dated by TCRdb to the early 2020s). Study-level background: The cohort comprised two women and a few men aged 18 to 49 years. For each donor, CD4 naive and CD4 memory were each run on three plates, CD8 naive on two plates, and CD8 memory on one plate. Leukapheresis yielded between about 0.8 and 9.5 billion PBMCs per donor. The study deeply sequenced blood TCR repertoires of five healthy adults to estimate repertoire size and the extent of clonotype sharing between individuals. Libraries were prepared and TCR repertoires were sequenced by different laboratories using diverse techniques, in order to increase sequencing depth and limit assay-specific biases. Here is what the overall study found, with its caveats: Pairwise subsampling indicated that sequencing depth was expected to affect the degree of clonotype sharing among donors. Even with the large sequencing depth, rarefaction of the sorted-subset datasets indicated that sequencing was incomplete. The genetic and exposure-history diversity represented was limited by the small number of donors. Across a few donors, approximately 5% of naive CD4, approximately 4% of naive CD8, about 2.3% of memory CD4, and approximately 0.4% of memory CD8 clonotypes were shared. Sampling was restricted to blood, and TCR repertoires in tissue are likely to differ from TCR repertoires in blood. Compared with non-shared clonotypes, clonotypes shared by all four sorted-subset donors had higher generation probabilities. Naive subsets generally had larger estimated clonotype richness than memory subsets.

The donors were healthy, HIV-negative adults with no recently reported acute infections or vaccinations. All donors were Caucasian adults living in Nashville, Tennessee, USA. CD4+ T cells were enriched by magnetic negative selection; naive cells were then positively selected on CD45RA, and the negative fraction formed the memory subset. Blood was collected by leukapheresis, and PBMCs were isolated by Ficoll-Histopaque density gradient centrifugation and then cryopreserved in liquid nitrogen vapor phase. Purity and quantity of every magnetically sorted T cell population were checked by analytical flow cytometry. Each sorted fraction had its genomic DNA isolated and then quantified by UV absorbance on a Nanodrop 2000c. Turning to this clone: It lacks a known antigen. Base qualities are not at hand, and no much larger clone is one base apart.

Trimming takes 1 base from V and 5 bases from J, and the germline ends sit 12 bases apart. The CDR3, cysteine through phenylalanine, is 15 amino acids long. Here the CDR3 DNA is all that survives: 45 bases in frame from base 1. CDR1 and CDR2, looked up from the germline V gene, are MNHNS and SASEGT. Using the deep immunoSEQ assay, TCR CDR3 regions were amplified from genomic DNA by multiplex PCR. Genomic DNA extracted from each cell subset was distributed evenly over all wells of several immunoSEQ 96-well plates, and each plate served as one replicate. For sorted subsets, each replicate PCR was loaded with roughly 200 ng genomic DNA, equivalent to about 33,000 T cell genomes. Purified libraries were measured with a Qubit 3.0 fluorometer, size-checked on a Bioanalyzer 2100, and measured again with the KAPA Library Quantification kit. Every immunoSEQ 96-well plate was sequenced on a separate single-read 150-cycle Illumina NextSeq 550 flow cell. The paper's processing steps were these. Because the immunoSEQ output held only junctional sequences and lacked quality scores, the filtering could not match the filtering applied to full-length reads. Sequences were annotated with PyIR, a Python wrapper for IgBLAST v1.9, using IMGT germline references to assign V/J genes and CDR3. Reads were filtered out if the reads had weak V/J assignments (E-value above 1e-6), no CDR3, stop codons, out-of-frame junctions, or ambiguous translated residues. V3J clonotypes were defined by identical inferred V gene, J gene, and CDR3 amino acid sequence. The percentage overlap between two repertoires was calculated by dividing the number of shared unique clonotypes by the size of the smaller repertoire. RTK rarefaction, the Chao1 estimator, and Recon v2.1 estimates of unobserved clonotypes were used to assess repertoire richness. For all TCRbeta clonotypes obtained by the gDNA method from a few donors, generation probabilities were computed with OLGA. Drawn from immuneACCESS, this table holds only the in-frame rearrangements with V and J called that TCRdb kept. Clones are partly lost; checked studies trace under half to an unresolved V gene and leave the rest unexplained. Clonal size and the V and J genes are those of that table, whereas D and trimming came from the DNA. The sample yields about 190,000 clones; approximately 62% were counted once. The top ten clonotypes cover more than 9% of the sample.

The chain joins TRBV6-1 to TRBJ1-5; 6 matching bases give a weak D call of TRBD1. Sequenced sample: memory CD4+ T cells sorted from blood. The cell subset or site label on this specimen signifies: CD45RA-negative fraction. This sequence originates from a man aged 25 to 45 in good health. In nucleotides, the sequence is TGTGCCAGCAGTGAAGGGGGGGCGGGGGATCAGCCCCAGCATTTT. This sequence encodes CASSEGGAGDQPQHF.